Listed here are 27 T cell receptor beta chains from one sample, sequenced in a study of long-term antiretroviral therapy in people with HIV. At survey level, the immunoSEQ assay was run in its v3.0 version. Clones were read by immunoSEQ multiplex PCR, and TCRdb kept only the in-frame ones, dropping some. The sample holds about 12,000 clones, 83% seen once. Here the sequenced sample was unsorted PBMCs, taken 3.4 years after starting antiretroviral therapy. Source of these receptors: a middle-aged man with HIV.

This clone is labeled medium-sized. Here the CDR3 reads CAWRRQGRSTEAFF. CDR3 nucleotides: TGTGCCTGGAGAAGACAAGGGCGTAGCACTGAAGCTTTCTTT. This chain connects TRBV30 to TRBJ1-1; no firm D call. Trimming removed 3 bases at V and 4 bases at J, with 15 bases between. Germline CDR1 GTSNPN, CDR2 SVGIG (reference sequence). The CDR3 is made up of 14 amino acids. The variable domain in full, with the rest retrieved from reference TRBV30 and TRBJ1-1, is SQTIHQWPATLVQPVGSPLSLECTVEGTSNPNLYWYRQAAGRGLQLLFYSVGIGQISSEVPQNLSASRPQDRQFILSSKKLLLSDSGFYLCAWRRQGRSTEAFFGQGTRLTVV.

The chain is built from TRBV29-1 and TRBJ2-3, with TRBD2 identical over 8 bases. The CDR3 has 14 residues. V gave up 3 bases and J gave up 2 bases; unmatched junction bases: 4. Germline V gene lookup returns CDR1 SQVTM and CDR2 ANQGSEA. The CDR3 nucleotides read TGCAGCGTTGATCCAGCGGGAGTCACAGATACGCAGTATTTT. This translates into CSVDPAGVTDTQYF.

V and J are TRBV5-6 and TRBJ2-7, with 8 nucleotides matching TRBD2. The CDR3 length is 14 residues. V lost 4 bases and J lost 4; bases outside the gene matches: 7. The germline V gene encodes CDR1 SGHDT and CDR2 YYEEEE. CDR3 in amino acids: CASSPPGGRYEQYF. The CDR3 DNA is TGTGCCAGCAGCCCCCCGGGCGGGAGGTACGAGCAGTACTTC.

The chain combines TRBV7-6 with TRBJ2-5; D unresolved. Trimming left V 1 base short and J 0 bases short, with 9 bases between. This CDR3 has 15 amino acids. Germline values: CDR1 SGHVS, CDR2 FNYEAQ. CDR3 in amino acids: CASSLERNYQETQYF. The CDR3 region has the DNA TGTGCCAGCAGCTTAGAACGGAACTACCAAGAGACCCAGTACTTC. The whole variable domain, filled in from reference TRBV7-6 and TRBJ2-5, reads GAGVSQSPRYKVTKRGQDVALRCDPISGHVSLYWYRQALGQGPEFLTYFNYEAQQDKSGLPNDRFSAERPEGSISTLTIQRTEQRDSAMYRCASSLERNYQETQYFGPGTRLLVL.

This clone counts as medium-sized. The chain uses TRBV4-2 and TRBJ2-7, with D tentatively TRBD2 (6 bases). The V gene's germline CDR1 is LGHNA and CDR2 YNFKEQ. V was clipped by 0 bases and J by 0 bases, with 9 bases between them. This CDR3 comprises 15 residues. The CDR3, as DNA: TGTGCCAGCAGCCAAGAGGTAGCGGTCTCCTACGAGCAGTACTTC. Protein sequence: CASSQEVAVSYEQYF.

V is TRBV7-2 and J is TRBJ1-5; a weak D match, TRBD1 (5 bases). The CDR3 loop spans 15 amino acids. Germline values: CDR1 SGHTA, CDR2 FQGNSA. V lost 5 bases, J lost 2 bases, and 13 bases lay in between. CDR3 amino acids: CASSLGPYGNQPQHF. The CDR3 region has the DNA TGTGCCAGCAGCCTGGGGCCATATGGCAATCAGCCCCAGCATTTT.

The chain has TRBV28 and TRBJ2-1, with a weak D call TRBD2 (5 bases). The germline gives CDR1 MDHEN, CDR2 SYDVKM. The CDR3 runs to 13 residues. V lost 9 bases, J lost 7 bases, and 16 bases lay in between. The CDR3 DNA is TGTGCCAGGGGTTACGGGATAAGGAATGAGCAGTTCTTC. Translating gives CARGYGIRNEQFF.

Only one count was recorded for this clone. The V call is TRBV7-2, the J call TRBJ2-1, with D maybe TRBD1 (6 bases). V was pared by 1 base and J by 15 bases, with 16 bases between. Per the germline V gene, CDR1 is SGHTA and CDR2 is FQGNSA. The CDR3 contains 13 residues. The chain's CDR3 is CASSLDGGSSGFF. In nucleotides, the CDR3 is TGTGCCAGCAGCTTAGATGGGGGCAGCTCGGGGTTCTTC.

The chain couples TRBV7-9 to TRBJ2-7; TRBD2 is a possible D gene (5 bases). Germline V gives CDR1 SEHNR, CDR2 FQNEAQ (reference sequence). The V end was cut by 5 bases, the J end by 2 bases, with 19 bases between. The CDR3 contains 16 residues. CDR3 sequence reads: CASSLPSTTTTYEQYF. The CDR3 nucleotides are TGTGCCAGCAGCCTCCCCTCCACGACTACTACCTACGAGCAGTACTTC.

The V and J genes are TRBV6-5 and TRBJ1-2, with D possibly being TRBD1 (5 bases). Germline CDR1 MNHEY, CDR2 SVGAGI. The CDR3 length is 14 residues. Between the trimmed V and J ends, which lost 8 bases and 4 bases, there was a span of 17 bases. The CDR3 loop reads CASGKTGTLYGYTF. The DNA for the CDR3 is TGTGCCAGCGGGAAGACCGGGACTCTCTATGGCTACACCTTC.

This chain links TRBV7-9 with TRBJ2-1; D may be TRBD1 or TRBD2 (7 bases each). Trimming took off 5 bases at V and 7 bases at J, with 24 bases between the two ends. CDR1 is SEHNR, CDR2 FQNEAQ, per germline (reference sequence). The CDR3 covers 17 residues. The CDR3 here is CASSRRIGEGALNEQFF. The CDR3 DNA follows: TGTGCCAGCAGCCGACGAATAGGGGAGGGGGCTTTAAATGAGCAGTTCTTC.

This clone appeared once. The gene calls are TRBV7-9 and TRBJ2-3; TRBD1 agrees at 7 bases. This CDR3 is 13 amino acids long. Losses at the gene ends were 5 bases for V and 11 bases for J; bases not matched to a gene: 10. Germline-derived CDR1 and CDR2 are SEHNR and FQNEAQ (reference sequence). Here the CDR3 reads CASSAGTVIGQYF. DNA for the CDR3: TGTGCCAGCAGCGCCGGGACAGTCATTGGGCAGTATTTT.

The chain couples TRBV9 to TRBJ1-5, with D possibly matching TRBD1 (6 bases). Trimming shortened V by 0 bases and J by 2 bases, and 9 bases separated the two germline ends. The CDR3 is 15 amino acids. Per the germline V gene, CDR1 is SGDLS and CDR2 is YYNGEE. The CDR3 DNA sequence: TGTGCCAGCAGCGTAGGGGCAGGGGGCAATCAGCCCCAGCATTTT. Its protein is CASSVGAGGNQPQHF.

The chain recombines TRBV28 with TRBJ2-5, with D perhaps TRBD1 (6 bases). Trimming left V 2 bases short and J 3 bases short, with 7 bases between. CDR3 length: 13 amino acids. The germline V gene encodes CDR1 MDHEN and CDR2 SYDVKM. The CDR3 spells CASSLDRKETQYF. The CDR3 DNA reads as TGTGCCAGCAGTTTAGACAGGAAAGAGACCCAGTACTTC. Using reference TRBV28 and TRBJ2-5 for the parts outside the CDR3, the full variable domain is DVKVTQSSRYLVKRTGEKVFLECVQDMDHENMFWYRQDPGLGLRLIYFSYDVKMKEKGDIPEGYSVSREKKERFSLILESASTNQTSMYLCASSLDRKETQYFGPGTRLLVL.

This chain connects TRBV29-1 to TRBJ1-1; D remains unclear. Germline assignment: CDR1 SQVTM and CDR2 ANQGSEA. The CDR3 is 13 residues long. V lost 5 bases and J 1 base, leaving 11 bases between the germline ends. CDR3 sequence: CSVPVGWNTEAFF. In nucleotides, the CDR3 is TGCAGCGTTCCGGTAGGGTGGAACACTGAAGCTTTCTTT.

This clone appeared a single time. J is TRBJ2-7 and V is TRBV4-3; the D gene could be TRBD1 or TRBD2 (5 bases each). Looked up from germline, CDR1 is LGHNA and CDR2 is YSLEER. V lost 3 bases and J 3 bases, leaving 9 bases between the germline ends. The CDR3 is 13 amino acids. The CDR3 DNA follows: TGCGCCAGCAGCCAGGGGACGGGCTACGAGCAGTACTTC. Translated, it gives CASSQGTGYEQYF.

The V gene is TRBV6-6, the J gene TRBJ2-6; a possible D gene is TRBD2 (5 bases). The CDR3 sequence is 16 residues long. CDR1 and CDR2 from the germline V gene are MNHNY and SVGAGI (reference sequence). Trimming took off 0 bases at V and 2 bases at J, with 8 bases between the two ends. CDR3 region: CASSYSRGPGANVLTF. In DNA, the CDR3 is TGTGCCAGCAGTTACTCGAGAGGGCCTGGGGCCAACGTCCTGACTTTC.

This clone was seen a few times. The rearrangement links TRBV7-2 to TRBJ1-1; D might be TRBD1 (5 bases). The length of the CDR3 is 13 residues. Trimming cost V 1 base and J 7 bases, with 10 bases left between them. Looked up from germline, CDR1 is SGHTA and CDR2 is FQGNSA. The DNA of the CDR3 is TGTGCCAGCAGCTTAGGTCCAGGGCGTGAAGCTTTCTTT. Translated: CASSLGPGREAFF.

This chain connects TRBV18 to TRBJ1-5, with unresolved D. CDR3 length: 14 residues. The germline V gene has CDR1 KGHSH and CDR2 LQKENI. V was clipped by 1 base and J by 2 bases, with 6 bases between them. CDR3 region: CASSPLDRNQPQHF. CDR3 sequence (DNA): TGTGCCAGCTCACCACTGGACCGCAATCAGCCCCAGCATTTT.

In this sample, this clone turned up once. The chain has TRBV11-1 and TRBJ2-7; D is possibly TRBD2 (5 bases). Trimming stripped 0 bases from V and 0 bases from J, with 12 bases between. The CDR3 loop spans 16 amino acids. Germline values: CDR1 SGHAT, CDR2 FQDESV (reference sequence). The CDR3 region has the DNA TGTGCCAGCAGCTTAGCCCGGGGTTCTATCTCCTACGAGCAGTACTTC. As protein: CASSLARGSISYEQYF.

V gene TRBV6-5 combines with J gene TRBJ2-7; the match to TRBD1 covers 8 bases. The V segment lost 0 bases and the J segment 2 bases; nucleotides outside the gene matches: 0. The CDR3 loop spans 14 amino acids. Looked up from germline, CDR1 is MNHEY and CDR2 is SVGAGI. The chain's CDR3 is CASSYSTGAYEQYF. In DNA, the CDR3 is TGTGCCAGCAGTTACTCGACAGGGGCCTACGAGCAGTACTTC.

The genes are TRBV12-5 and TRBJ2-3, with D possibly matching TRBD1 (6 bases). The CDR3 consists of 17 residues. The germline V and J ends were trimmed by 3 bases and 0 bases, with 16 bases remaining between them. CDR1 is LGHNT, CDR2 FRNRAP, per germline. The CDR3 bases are TGTGCTAGTGGTTTCGCGACAGGAGTGGGTAGCACAGATACGCAGTATTTT. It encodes CASGFATGVGSTDTQYF.

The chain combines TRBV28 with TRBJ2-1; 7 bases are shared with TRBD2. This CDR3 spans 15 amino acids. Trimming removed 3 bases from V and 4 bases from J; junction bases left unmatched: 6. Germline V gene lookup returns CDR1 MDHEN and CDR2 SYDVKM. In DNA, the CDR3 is TGTGCCAGCAGTTTGGGGGGGACCCGGTACAATGAGCAGTTCTTC. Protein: CASSLGGTRYNEQFF.

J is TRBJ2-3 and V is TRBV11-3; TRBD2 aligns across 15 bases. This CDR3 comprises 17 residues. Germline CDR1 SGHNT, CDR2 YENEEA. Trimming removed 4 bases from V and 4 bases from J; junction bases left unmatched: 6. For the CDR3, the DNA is TGTGCCAGCAGCTCTCGGACTAGCGGGAGGGGGGCAGATACGCAGTATTTT. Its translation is CASSSRTSGRGADTQYF.

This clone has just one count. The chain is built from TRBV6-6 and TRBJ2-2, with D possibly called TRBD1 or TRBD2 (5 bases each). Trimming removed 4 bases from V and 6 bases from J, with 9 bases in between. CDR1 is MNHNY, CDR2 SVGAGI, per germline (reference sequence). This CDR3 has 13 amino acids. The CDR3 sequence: CASSSRGPGELFF. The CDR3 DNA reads TGTGCCAGCAGTTCGAGGGGTCCCGGGGAGCTGTTTTTT.

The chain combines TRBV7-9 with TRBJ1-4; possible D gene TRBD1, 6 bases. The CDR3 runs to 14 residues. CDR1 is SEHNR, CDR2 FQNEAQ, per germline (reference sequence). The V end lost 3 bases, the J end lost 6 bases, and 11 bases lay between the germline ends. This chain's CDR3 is CASSFTGQDEKLFF. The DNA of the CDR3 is TGTGCCAGCAGCTTCACGGGACAAGATGAAAAACTGTTTTTT.

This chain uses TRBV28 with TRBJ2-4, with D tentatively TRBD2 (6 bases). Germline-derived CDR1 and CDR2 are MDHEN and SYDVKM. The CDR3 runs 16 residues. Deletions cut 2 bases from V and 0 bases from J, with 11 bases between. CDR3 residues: CASSLPRRGAKNIQYF. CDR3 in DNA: TGTGCCAGCAGTTTACCAAGGAGGGGAGCCAAAAACATTCAGTACTTC.